What follows are 19 T cell receptor beta chains derived from one specimen sequenced in a study of shared clonotypes between healthy human individuals. The method was immunoSEQ multiplex PCR; TCRdb's version includes in-frame clones alone and lacks a portion of them. This table holds approximately 1.4 million clones, 95% to 99% found once. Input material: naive CD4+ T cells sorted from blood. Specified subset: CD45RA+ positively selected. The source of these receptors is a man between 25 and 39 years old in good health.

The rearrangement uses TRBV29-1 and TRBJ2-7; 8 bases agree with TRBD2. The CDR3 has 14 residues. V trimming: 7 bases; J trimming: 0 bases; junction bases outside the gene matches: 8. The germline CDR1 and CDR2 sequences are SQVTM and ANQGSEA. CDR3 nucleotide sequence: TGCAGCGGGGTCGCGGGAGGCCCCTCCTACGAGCAGTACTTC. It specifies CSGVAGGPSYEQYF.

The chain couples TRBV9 to TRBJ2-3; the D is unclear. The CDR3 has 15 amino acids. Germline CDR1 SGDLS, CDR2 YYNGEE. Trimming removed 0 bases from V and 0 bases from J, with 8 bases in between. This chain's CDR3 is CASSVGAFSTDTQYF. The CDR3 DNA follows: TGTGCCAGCAGCGTAGGGGCGTTTAGCACAGATACGCAGTATTTT.

The chain uses TRBV2 and TRBJ2-3; D might be TRBD1 (5 bases). CDR1 is SNHLY and CDR2 is FYNNEI in the germline V gene. CDR3 length equals 15 residues. V lost 0 bases and J 3 bases, leaving 10 bases between the germline ends. DNA for the CDR3: TGTGCCAGCAGTGAAGCCCCAGGACAAACAGATACGCAGTATTTT. This encodes CASSEAPGQTDTQYF.

The genes are TRBV5-1 and TRBJ2-1, with TRBD1 matching 9 bases. This CDR3 is built from 13 residues. V gave up 3 bases and J gave up 8 bases; unmatched junction bases: 3. Germline V lookup: CDR1 SGHRS, CDR2 YFSETQ. The CDR3 DNA reads TGCGCCAGCAGCTGGAGGACAGGGGATGAGCAGTTCTTC. Translated, it gives CASSWRTGDEQFF.

The gene calls are TRBV5-1 and TRBJ2-3, with D uncertain. Per germline, CDR1 SGHRS and CDR2 YFSETQ. The V gene lost 0 bases and the J gene lost 9 bases, with 17 bases spanning the gap. This CDR3 is built from 15 residues. CDR3 amino acids: CASSLAQGPGGTQYF. The CDR3 nucleotides are TGCGCCAGCAGCTTGGCCCAAGGACCCGGCGGAACGCAGTATTTT. The variable domain in full, completed from reference TRBV5-1 and TRBJ2-3, reads KAGVTQTPRYLIKTRGQQVTLSCSPISGHRSVSWYQQTPGQGLQFLFEYFSETQRNKGNFPGRFSGRQFSNSRSEMNVSTLELGDSALYLCASSLAQGPGGTQYFGPGTRLTVL.

The chain joins TRBV28 to TRBJ2-2; D is perhaps TRBD1 (5 bases). The V gene lost 3 bases and the J gene lost 6 bases, with 17 bases spanning the gap. Germline CDR1 MDHEN, CDR2 SYDVKM. The CDR3 consists of 16 residues. The CDR3: CASSFLGRVFAGELFF. The CDR3 coding sequence is TGTGCCAGCAGTTTTTTGGGCAGGGTGTTCGCCGGGGAGCTGTTTTTT.

The chain joins TRBV27 to TRBJ2-2; TRBD2 matches at 7 bases. CDR1 and CDR2 (germline): MNHEY, SMNVEV (reference sequence). Trimming removed 5 bases from V and 6 bases from J; junction bases left unmatched: 12. CDR3 length: 16 amino acids. CDR3 loop: CASSPLLGGSPGELFF. The CDR3 DNA is TGTGCCAGCAGTCCTCTCCTAGGCGGGAGCCCCGGGGAGCTGTTTTTT.

This rearrangement joins TRBV10-3 to TRBJ2-2; 7 nucleotides agree with TRBD2. The CDR3 covers 14 residues. Trimming took 4 bases from V and 6 from J; bases not matched to a gene: 5. From germline, CDR1 is ENHRY and CDR2 SYGVKD. The CDR3 bases are TGTGCCATCAGTGGAGGTAGCGGGCCCGGGGAGCTGTTTTTT. This codes for CAISGGSGPGELFF.

V and J are TRBV19 and TRBJ2-3; no clear D gene. The CDR3 spans 15 residues. Germline CDR1 and CDR2: LNHDA and SQIVND (reference sequence). V dropped 2 bases and J dropped 2 bases, with 11 bases sitting between them. In DNA form, the CDR3 reads TGTGCCAGTAGTATAATGGGAATCCTCACAGATACGCAGTATTTT. Translation gives CASSIMGILTDTQYF. Drawing the rest from reference TRBV19 and TRBJ2-3, the complete variable domain is DGGITQSPKYLFRKEGQNVTLSCEQNLNHDAMYWYRQDPGQGLRLIYYSQIVNDFQKGDIAEGYSVSREKKESFPLTVTSAQKNPTAFYLCASSIMGILTDTQYFGPGTRLTVL.

About this clone itself: Distinct nucleotide sequences in the sample also encode this CDR3. V usage is TRBV5-1 and J usage is TRBJ1-1, with TRBD1 matching 7 bases. Germline CDR1 SGHRS, CDR2 YFSETQ. Germline trimming cut 4 bases from V and 2 bases from J; bases unmatched to any gene: 2. The CDR3 contains 13 residues. The CDR3 DNA reads as TGCGCCAGCAGCCGGGACAGAAACACTGAAGCTTTCTTT. Its translation: CASSRDRNTEAFF.

The V gene is TRBV5-1, the J gene TRBJ2-3; 8 positions agree with TRBD1. The CDR3 spans 15 residues. Germline V gene lookup returns CDR1 SGHRS and CDR2 YFSETQ. J was trimmed by 3 bases and V by 4 bases; bases with no gene match: 7. The CDR3 DNA reads TGCGCCAGCAGCAAGCAGGGGGCGGAGACAGATACGCAGTATTTT. Encoded protein: CASSKQGAETDTQYF.

Points on this clone: Other nucleotide sequences from this sample produce the same CDR3. The chain links TRBV6-1 to TRBJ2-1, with no clear D. V lost 6 bases and J 0 bases, leaving 6 bases between the germline ends. Germline V CDR1 and CDR2: MNHNS, SASEGT. The CDR3 is 13 residues long. Written as DNA, the CDR3 is TGTGCCAGCAGGAGAGTCTCCTACAATGAGCAGTTCTTC. Translating gives CASRRVSYNEQFF.

The chain links TRBV7-8 to TRBJ2-5; D call uncertain. V was trimmed by 4 bases and J by 5 bases, leaving 11 bases between them. Germline V gene lookup returns CDR1 SGHVS and CDR2 FQNEAQ. The CDR3 has 13 residues. In nucleotides, the CDR3 is TGTGCCAGCAGCTCAACGGCGTGGGAGACCCAGTACTTC. Its translation: CASSSTAWETQYF.

The V gene is TRBV10-3, the J gene TRBJ2-1; D remains unclear. V lost 0 bases and J 7 bases, leaving 10 bases between the germline ends. The CDR3 has 14 residues. Germline-derived CDR1 and CDR2 are ENHRY and SYGVKD. Here the CDR3 reads CAISESTRRNEQFF. The CDR3 bases are TGTGCCATCAGTGAGTCGACTCGGCGAAATGAGCAGTTCTTC.

On this clone itself: This CDR3 is also generated by other DNA sequences in the sample. The chain joins TRBV18 to TRBJ2-7; 10 bases agree with TRBD2. CDR3 length: 14 residues. With V trimmed by 2 bases and J by 3 bases, 1 base remained unmatched. Germline values: CDR1 KGHSH, CDR2 LQKENI. The CDR3, as DNA: TGTGCCAGCTCACCAAGGACTAGCGGCTACGAGCAGTACTTC. Protein sequence: CASSPRTSGYEQYF.

V is TRBV10-3 and J is TRBJ2-3; no reliable D call. The V gene lost 2 bases and the J gene lost 4 bases, with 7 bases spanning the gap. Germline loops: CDR1 ENHRY, CDR2 SYGVKD. The CDR3 covers 13 residues. DNA of the CDR3: TGTGCCATCAGTGAGAGTGTTGCAGATACGCAGTATTTT. The encoded protein is CAISESVADTQYF.

Points on this clone: One end of the junction does not line up with germline, which may come from a read error. This chain links TRBV7-2 with TRBJ1-3; possible D gene TRBD1, 5 bases. The CDR3 is 15 amino acids. Looked up from germline, CDR1 is SGHTA and CDR2 is FQGNSA. CDR3: CASSLGAGLGNTIYF. The CDR3 DNA is TGTGCCAGCAGTTTAGGGGCAGGGCTAGGAAACACCATATATTTT.

The V and J genes are TRBV10-3 and TRBJ2-3; D is possibly TRBD1 (6 bases). The CDR3 spans 14 residues. CDR1 is ENHRY, CDR2 SYGVKD, per germline. Trimming pared 0 bases from V and 11 bases from J, leaving 15 bases between. CDR3 amino acids: CAISESLEGDLQYF. The CDR3 DNA follows: TGTGCCATCAGTGAGTCATTAGAGGGGGACCTGCAGTATTTT.

Details on this clone: This CDR3 is also generated by other DNA sequences in the sample. This sequence joins TRBV20-1 and TRBJ2-1, with no clear D. Per germline, CDR1 DFQATT and CDR2 SNEGSKA (reference sequence). The CDR3 length is 11 residues. V lost 5 bases, J lost 7 bases, and 9 bases lay in between. The CDR3: CSAAPLNEQFF. The CDR3 DNA follows: TGCAGTGCTGCGCCTCTAAATGAGCAGTTCTTC.